This entry lists 29 T cell receptor beta chains sequenced from one sample in a study of CD8 T cells in Susac syndrome. The RNA, roughly 0.5 to 1 ug, was put through reverse transcription using random hexamers. TCRdb used MiXCR to reprocess the immunoSEQ multiplex PCR reads, holding one entry per CDR3 protein. The sample includes more than 150,000 distinct CDR3 sequences, roughly 95% of them seen just once. Sequencing was carried out using CD4+ T cells from PBMCs. These receptors were obtained from a human donor with Susac syndrome.

The J gene is TRBJ1-2, the V gene TRBV29-1; 9 bases are shared with TRBD1. This CDR3 is 18 amino acids long. CDR1 and CDR2 (germline): SQVTM, ANQGSEA. Trimming removed 7 bases from V and 9 bases from J; junction bases left unmatched: 27. CDR3 in DNA: TGCAGCGCGCTTCCCCCTTTGAACGATTTACAGGGGGCGCATAGCTACACCTTC. This encodes CSALPPLNDLQGAHSYTF.

The chain is built from TRBV28 and TRBJ2-4; TRBD2 aligns across 7 bases. The CDR3 runs 14 residues. Germline assignment: CDR1 MDHEN and CDR2 SYDVKM. Germline trimming cut 6 bases from V and 9 bases from J; bases unmatched to any gene: 11. CDR3 sequence (DNA): TGTGCCAGCAGCGGCGGGAGAGGGGCCAGCATTCAGTACTTC. Its protein product is CASSGGRGASIQYF. The full variable domain, completed using reference TRBV28 and TRBJ2-4, is DVKVTQSSRYLVKRTGEKVFLECVQDMDHENMFWYRQDPGLGLRLIYFSYDVKMKEKGDIPEGYSVSREKKERFSLILESASTNQTSMYLCASSGGRGASIQYFGAGTRLSVL.

The gene calls are TRBV14 and TRBJ2-3; TRBD2 might be the D (5 bases). Germline values: CDR1 SGHDN, CDR2 FVKESK. V lost 1 base and J lost 2, with 10 bases in between. The CDR3 spans 15 residues. The DNA for the CDR3 is TGTGCCAGCAGCCAAGGACGACTACCCACAGATACGCAGTATTTT. Protein product: CASSQGRLPTDTQYF.

This clonotype was counted once. The J gene is TRBJ2-7, the V gene TRBV20-1; unclear D gene. The V end lost 3 bases, the J end lost 6 bases, and 12 bases lay between the germline ends. Germline loops: CDR1 DFQATT, CDR2 SNEGSKA (reference sequence). The CDR3 runs to 12 residues. CDR3 DNA: TGCAGTGCTAGTTTGGGCCTGAGCGAGCAGTACTTC. This sequence encodes CSASLGLSEQYF.

The DNA of the CDR3 is TGTGCCAGCAACCAACAGGGGGCCACTGAAGCTTTCTTT. Translating gives CASNQQGATEAFF. The J gene is TRBJ1-1, the V gene TRBV5-4; 9 positions match TRBD1. Trimming took 6 bases from V and 4 from J; bases not matched to a gene: 4. The CDR3 has 13 residues. Germline V gene sequence: CDR1 SGHNT, CDR2 YYREEE (reference sequence).

This chain uses TRBV3-1 with TRBJ2-2; D uncertain. The V end was cut by 1 base, the J end by 7 bases, with 7 bases between. From germline, CDR1 is LGHDT and CDR2 YNNKEL (reference sequence). The CDR3 has 13 residues. The CDR3 nucleotides read TGTGCCAGCAGCCAAGCGTTTGGCGGGGAGCTGTTTTTT. As protein: CASSQAFGGELFF.

This chain joins TRBV3-1 and TRBJ1-2; maybe TRBD1 (6 bases). This CDR3 is built from 16 residues. Germline values: CDR1 LGHDT, CDR2 YNNKEL (reference sequence). The V gene lost 0 bases and the J gene lost 8 bases, with 19 bases spanning the gap. CDR3 in amino acids: CASSQDQGHPRYGYTF. The CDR3 coding sequence is TGTGCCAGCAGCCAAGATCAGGGACATCCCAGGTACGGCTACACCTTC.

The V call is TRBV27, the J call TRBJ2-7, with 7 positions matching TRBD1. The CDR3 spans 15 residues. J gave up 4 bases and V 2 bases, and 8 bases lay outside the gene matches. Looked up from germline, CDR1 is MNHEY and CDR2 is SMNVEV (reference sequence). In DNA, the CDR3 is TGTGCCAGCAGTTTACGAAAGGGGGCCCCTTACGAGCAGTACTTC. Translating gives CASSLRKGAPYEQYF.

The chain has TRBV12-3 or TRBV12-4 and TRBJ2-1; D call uncertain. V lost 5 bases and J 3 bases, leaving 14 bases between the germline ends. The CDR3 is 15 residues long. The CDR3 nucleotides are TGTGCCAGCAGTGTCAGGCGTGTGATCTACAATGAGCAGTTCTTC. The encoded protein is CASSVRRVIYNEQFF.

This clonotype was detected only once. V is TRBV5-6 and J is TRBJ2-4, with D possibly being TRBD1 (6 bases). The germline V gene encodes CDR1 SGHDT and CDR2 YYEEEE. The V and J ends lost 4 bases and 2 bases respectively, with 10 bases between them. The CDR3 totals 14 residues. Here the CDR3 reads CASSLGQPKNIQYF. DNA for the CDR3: TGTGCCAGCAGCCTCGGACAGCCCAAAAACATTCAGTACTTC.

V gene TRBV9 combines with J gene TRBJ1-2, with 8 bases matching TRBD1. This CDR3 comprises 14 residues. Per the germline V gene, CDR1 is SGDLS and CDR2 is YYNGEE. V was pared by 0 bases and J by 2 bases, with 0 bases of the junction left unmatched. The CDR3 DNA reads TGTGCCAGCAGCGTAGGGACAGGGAACTATGGCTACACCTTC. This codes for CASSVGTGNYGYTF.

The CDR3 loop is CSAPTPGIGSDTQYF. In nucleotides, the CDR3 is TGCAGCGCACCCACCCCGGGGATCGGGTCAGATACGCAGTATTTT. The V call is TRBV29-1, the J call TRBJ2-3; TRBD2 is a possible D gene (5 bases). This CDR3 has 15 residues. V lost 7 bases to trimming and J lost 4 bases, with 21 bases between them. CDR1 is SQVTM, CDR2 ANQGSEA, per germline.

The chain employs TRBV9 and TRBJ2-3; D unresolved. The germline V and J ends were trimmed by 3 bases and 0 bases, with 17 bases remaining between them. The V gene's germline CDR1 is SGDLS and CDR2 YYNGEE. This CDR3 is 17 amino acids long. In DNA form, the CDR3 reads TGTGCCAGCAGCGAAAAGGAAACGACCATTAGCACAGATACGCAGTATTTT. This codes for CASSEKETTISTDTQYF.

The chain has TRBV7-2 and TRBJ1-5, with D possibly TRBD1 on 6 matching bases. Germline lookup yields CDR1 SGHTA and CDR2 FQGNSA. This CDR3 has 14 residues. Trimming took 1 base from V and 7 from J, leaving 11 bases between them. DNA for the CDR3: TGTGCCAGCAGCTTAGACAGGGCGTTCCAGCCCCAGCATTTT. It encodes CASSLDRAFQPQHF. The full variable domain, with the rest looked up from reference TRBV7-2 and TRBJ1-5, is GAGVSQSPSNKVTEKGKDVELRCDPISGHTALYWYRQSLGQGLEFLIYFQGNSAPDKSGLPSDRFSAERTGGSVSTLTIQRTQQEDSAVYLCASSLDRAFQPQHFGDGTRLSIL.

The CDR3 loop reads CAISDPVTDTQYF. The CDR3 DNA is TGTGCCATCAGTGACCCAGTCACAGATACGCAGTATTTT. The chain couples TRBV10-3 to TRBJ2-3; D remains unclear. The CDR3 is 13 residues long. Germline V gives CDR1 ENHRY, CDR2 SYGVKD. V was cut by 3 bases and J by 2 bases, with 6 bases left in between.

This clonotype was seen just once. This rearrangement joins TRBV21-1 to TRBJ2-7; no check of the table's D call, TRBD1, against the DNA was made. TRBV21-1 is reported as a pseudogene. This CDR3 is 15 amino acids long. In DNA, the CDR3 is TGTGCCAGCAGCAACGAGACAGGGTCTCCCTACGAGCAGTACGTC. Residues: CASSNETGSPYEQYV.

The chain is built from TRBV9 and TRBJ1-1; tentative D call: TRBD1 (5 bases). V shed 0 bases and J shed 8 bases, with 11 bases lying between them. The CDR3 consists of 13 residues. Germline V CDR1 and CDR2: SGDLS, YYNGEE. CDR3 in amino acids: CASSVDAGTEAFF. CDR3 nucleotide sequence: TGTGCCAGCAGCGTAGATGCCGGGACGGAAGCTTTCTTT.

This clonotype was recorded once. The chain joins TRBV6-6 to TRBJ2-4; the D is unclear. Germline CDR1 and CDR2: MNHNY and SVGAGI (reference sequence). V gave up 6 bases and J gave up 0 bases, with 6 bases separating them. CDR3 length equals 13 residues. The CDR3 is CASSGIAKNIQYF. The CDR3 DNA follows: TGTGCCAGCAGCGGTATAGCCAAAAACATTCAGTACTTC.

V usage is TRBV27 and J usage is TRBJ2-5; no clear D gene. The V gene's germline CDR1 is MNHEY and CDR2 SMNVEV (reference sequence). The CDR3 extends over 13 amino acids. With 6 bases removed from V and 7 bases from J, the gap between germline ends came to 15 bases. The CDR3 DNA reads TGTGCCAGCAGCCAAACGCCCAAGGTGACCCAGTACTTC. Translating gives CASSQTPKVTQYF.

The chain joins TRBV5-1 to TRBJ1-1; TRBD1 matches at 7 bases. The CDR3 covers 14 residues. With 4 bases clipped from V and 0 bases from J, the junction kept 3 bases outside the gene matches. Germline-derived CDR1 and CDR2 are SGHRS and YFSETQ. The DNA for the CDR3 is TGCGCCAGCAGCCAGGGACAGATGAACACTGAAGCTTTCTTT. This sequence encodes CASSQGQMNTEAFF.

The chain joins TRBV7-3 to TRBJ2-1, with 14 bases matching TRBD2. Germline trimming cut 5 bases from V and 15 bases from J; bases unmatched to any gene: 6. The V gene's germline CDR1 is SGHTA and CDR2 FQGTGA. The CDR3 loop spans 13 amino acids. The CDR3 loop is CASSAGLAGVRFF. The DNA of the CDR3 is TGTGCCAGCAGCGCGGGACTAGCGGGAGTTCGGTTCTTC.

This clonotype has only one observation. This chain joins TRBV6-2 or TRBV6-3 and TRBJ2-2; D is undetermined. This CDR3 comprises 14 residues. From germline, CDR1 is MNHEY and CDR2 SVGEGT. Trimming removed 2 bases from V and 6 bases from J, with 10 bases in between. The CDR3 bases are TGTGCCAGCAGTTACGGCGACAACGCCGGGGAGCTGTTTTTT. Encoded protein: CASSYGDNAGELFF.

The chain uses TRBV29-1 and TRBJ1-2; the match to TRBD1 covers 10 bases. The CDR3 is made up of 17 amino acids. The V segment lost 6 bases and the J segment 0 bases; nucleotides outside the gene matches: 13. CDR1 SQVTM and CDR2 ANQGSEA come from the germline V gene. For the CDR3, the DNA is TGCAGCGTGGGTTCCCGGGACAGGGGCCCAGCTAACTATGGCTACACCTTC. It translates to CSVGSRDRGPANYGYTF.

This clonotype is a singleton in its sample. The chain recombines TRBV10-3 with TRBJ2-3, with 15 bases matching TRBD2. There are 17 residues in the CDR3. The germline gives CDR1 ENHRY, CDR2 SYGVKD. V was clipped by 0 bases and J by 11 bases; unmatched bases: 9. The CDR3 sequence: CAISESIGTSGGKVQYF. The CDR3 DNA reads as TGTGCCATCAGTGAGTCAATCGGGACTAGCGGGGGGAAGGTGCAGTATTTT.

V usage is TRBV18 and J usage is TRBJ2-7, with 7 bases matching TRBD1. V dropped 5 bases and J dropped 3; count of bases not matched to a gene: 7. This CDR3 region has 14 residues. CDR1 and CDR2 from the germline V gene are KGHSH and LQKENI. The CDR3 sequence is CASSNRDRDYEQYF. Here the CDR3 DNA reads TGTGCCAGCTCAAACCGGGACAGAGACTACGAGCAGTACTTC.

The chain employs TRBV2 and TRBJ2-1, with D uncertain. Germline V gene data show CDR1 as SNHLY and CDR2 as FYNNEI. CDR3 length: 14 residues. Trimming pared 4 bases from V and 5 bases from J, leaving 12 bases between. CDR3 loop: CASSVIGINNEQFF. CDR3 coding DNA: TGTGCCAGCAGTGTAATCGGAATAAACAATGAGCAGTTCTTC.

V is TRBV29-1 and J is TRBJ2-1; tentative D call: TRBD2 (6 bases). Germline V gives CDR1 SQVTM, CDR2 ANQGSEA. The V end lost 7 bases, the J end lost 9 bases, and 22 bases lay between the germline ends. The CDR3 has 14 residues. The CDR3 protein is CSATNWGVRTEQFF. For the CDR3, the DNA is TGCAGCGCAACCAACTGGGGGGTCCGTACTGAGCAGTTCTTC.

The chain couples TRBV4-2 to TRBJ2-2; TRBD2 matches at 7 bases. With 0 bases clipped from V and 0 bases from J, the junction kept 10 bases outside the gene matches. Germline CDR1 LGHNA, CDR2 YNFKEQ. The CDR3 has 19 residues. CDR3 DNA sequence: TGTGCCAGCAGCCAAGATCCCGTCGGGGGAGGGCCGAACACCGGGGAGCTGTTTTTT. Translating gives CASSQDPVGGGPNTGELFF.

The J gene is TRBJ1-5, the V gene TRBV6-2 or TRBV6-3; TRBD1 is a possible D gene (6 bases). The CDR3 covers 14 residues. Germline CDR1 is MNHEY and CDR2 is SVGEGT. V was trimmed by 2 bases and J by 7 bases, leaving 12 bases between them. The CDR3 loop is CASSYGGPGQPQHF. In DNA form, the CDR3 reads TGTGCCAGCAGTTACGGGGGCCCAGGGCAGCCCCAGCATTTT.